Listed below are T cell receptor beta chains from one sample, sequenced in a study of blood T cell repertoires in COVID-19. The table came from immunoSEQ multiplex PCR; TCRdb's copy has only in-frame clones and leaves some out. The table shows roughly 97,000 clones, with around 87% occurring only once. Sequenced input: peripheral blood. Source of these receptors: a man aged 50 to 60 with acute or convalescent COVID-19. Both conserved end residues are part of each CDR3. D genes are given only for firm matches. The size field is filled for only some rows; it gives once, few, many or a size class.

TRBV5-5	NA	NA	TRBJ2-1	TGTGCCAGCAGCTTGGACAGGGAGCAGTTCTTC	CASSLDREQFF
TRBV30	NA	NA	TRBJ2-2	TGTGCCTGGAGCCGGGGGATGAACACCGGGGAGCTGTTTTTT	CAWSRGMNTGELFF
TRBV24-1	TRBD1	NA	TRBJ2-1	TGTGCCACCAGTGACCCGGGACAGCCAAGGCAGTTCTTC	CATSDPGQPRQFF
TRBV5-1	TRBD2	NA	TRBJ2-3	TGCGCCAGCAGCCAAATGACTAGCTCAGATACGCAGTATTTT	CASSQMTSSDTQYF
TRBV5-6	NA	NA	TRBJ1-1	TGTGCCAGCAGCTTCTACCCCCGCACTGAAGCTTTCTTT	CASSFYPRTEAFF
TRBV7-9	TRBD2	NA	TRBJ2-1	TGTGCCAGCAGCCCCCCTAGACTAGCGGGGGGAGATCCCCGTGAGCAGTTCTTC	CASSPPRLAGGDPREQFF
TRBV2	NA	NA	TRBJ2-7	TGTGCCAGCACCTCATCCGGGTACGAGCAGTACTTC	CASTSSGYEQYF
TRBV5-1	TRBD2	NA	TRBJ2-5	TGCGCCAGCAGCTCCCGGACTAGCGGGAAGCAAGAGACCCAGTACTTC	CASSSRTSGKQETQYF
TRBV28	NA	NA	TRBJ2-5	TGTGCCAGCAGTCTCGAGGGGGTAATGGGGCGACTGGGGGAGACCCAGTACTTC	CASSLEGVMGRLGETQYF
TRBV4-2	TRBD1	NA	TRBJ1-6	TGTGCCAGCAGCTTCCCGACAGGGGGGTCACCCCTCCACTTT	CASSFPTGGSPLHF
TRBV14	TRBD1	NA	TRBJ2-5	TGTGCCAGCAGCCGGACAGGGTGGAAGACCCAGTACTTC	CASSRTGWKTQYF
TRBV5-4	NA	NA	TRBJ1-3	TGTGCCAGCAGCTCCTTGGCGGGGGAGGCTGGAAACACCATATATTTT	CASSSLAGEAGNTIYF
TRBV6-7	TRBD1	NA	TRBJ1-5	TGTGCCAGCAGTTACCCCCCCCCGGGACAGGAGGACCCTAGGCAGCCCCAGCATTTT	CASSYPPPGQEDPRQPQHF
TRBV3-1/TRBV3-2	TRBD2	NA	TRBJ2-3	TGTGCCAGCAGCCGAAGACTAGCGGCATCCACAGATACGCAGTATTTT	CASSRRLAASTDTQYF
TRBV4-1	TRBD1	NA	TRBJ2-2	TGCGCCAGCAGCCAACGAGGACAGGGGGCCAGGACCGGGGAGCTGTTTTTT	CASSQRGQGARTGELFF
TRBV5-1	TRBD2	NA	TRBJ2-3	TGCGCCAGCAGCCCGGGGACTAGCGGGACAGATACGCAGTATTTT	CASSPGTSGTDTQYF
TRBV24-1	TRBD2	NA	TRBJ2-1	TGTGCCACCAGTGATCGGGACCGGGGAGGGAATGAGCAGTTCTTC	CATSDRDRGGNEQFF
TRBV5-4	NA	NA	TRBJ2-5	TGTGCCAGCAGCTTGGGACAGGCGGAGACCCAGTACTTC	CASSLGQAETQYF
TRBV5-1	TRBD2	NA	TRBJ2-1	TGCGCCAGCAGCTTGGTAGGGACTAGCGGGAGAAATGAGCAGTTCTTC	CASSLVGTSGRNEQFF
TRBV7-9	TRBD2	NA	TRBJ2-1	TGTGCCAGCAGCCCTCGGGGGGGGCGATACAATGAGCAGTTCTTC	CASSPRGGRYNEQFF
TRBV18	TRBD2	NA	TRBJ2-1	TGTGCCAGCTCACCACCGCTGACTAGCGGGAGAATCGCGGGCTACAATGAGCAGTTCTTC	CASSPPLTSGRIAGYNEQFF
TRBV28	NA	NA	TRBJ2-1	TGTGCCAGCAGTCAGTACTACAATGAGCAGTTCTTC	CASSQYYNEQFF
TRBV4-1	NA	NA	TRBJ2-7	TGCGCCAGCAGCCAAGAGAGGAATAGATATCAAAACGAGCAGTACTTC	CASSQERNRYQNEQYF
TRBV7-9	NA	once	TRBJ2-3	TGTGCCAGCAGCCGCCGAACATCAGATACGCAGTATTTT	CASSRRTSDTQYF
TRBV28	NA	NA	TRBJ2-1	TGTGCCAGCAGTTCAGGGGTAGGGGGCGGGAGGTGGAATGAGCAGTTCTTC	CASSSGVGGGRWNEQFF
TRBV30	TRBD2	NA	TRBJ2-7	TGTGCCTGGTGCGGCCTAGCGGGGGACGAGCAGTACTTC	CAWCGLAGDEQYF
TRBV7-9	NA	NA	TRBJ2-3	TGTGCCAGCAGACCTGGACATGGGGATACGCAGTATTTT	CASRPGHGDTQYF
TRBV28	TRBD1	NA	TRBJ1-6	TGTGCCAGCAGCGCCAGACAGGGCGGAAGTTCACCCCTCCACTTT	CASSARQGGSSPLHF
TRBV6-2/TRBV6-3	TRBD2	NA	TRBJ2-2	TGTGCCAGCAGCTACTTAGCGGGAGGGCCCCACACCGGGGAGCTGTTTTTT	CASSYLAGGPHTGELFF
TRBV5-1	NA	NA	TRBJ2-5	TGCGCCAGCAGCCCACAGGTAACCGGGCAAGAGACCCAGTACTTC	CASSPQVTGQETQYF
TRBV3-1/TRBV3-2	NA	NA	TRBJ1-4	TGTGCCAGCAGCCAAGGAGAGTTCCGGGGGTATGAAAAACTGTTTTTT	CASSQGEFRGYEKLFF
TRBV2	NA	NA	TRBJ2-5	TGTGCCAGCAGTGAAGAGGCCCGGGGGACCCAGTACTTC	CASSEEARGTQYF